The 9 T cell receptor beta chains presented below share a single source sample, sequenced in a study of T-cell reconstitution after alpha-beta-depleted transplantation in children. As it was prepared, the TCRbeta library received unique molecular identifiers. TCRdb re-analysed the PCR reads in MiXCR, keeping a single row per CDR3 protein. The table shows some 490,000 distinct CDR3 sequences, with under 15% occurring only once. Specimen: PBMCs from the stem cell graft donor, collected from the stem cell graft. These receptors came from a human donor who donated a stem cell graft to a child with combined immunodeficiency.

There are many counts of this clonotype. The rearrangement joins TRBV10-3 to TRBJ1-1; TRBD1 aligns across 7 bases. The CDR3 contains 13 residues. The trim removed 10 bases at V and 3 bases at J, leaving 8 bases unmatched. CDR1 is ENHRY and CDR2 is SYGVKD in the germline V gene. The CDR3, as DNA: TGTGCCAATAGACAGGGAGAGGACACTGAAGCTTTCTTT. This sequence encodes CANRQGEDTEAFF.

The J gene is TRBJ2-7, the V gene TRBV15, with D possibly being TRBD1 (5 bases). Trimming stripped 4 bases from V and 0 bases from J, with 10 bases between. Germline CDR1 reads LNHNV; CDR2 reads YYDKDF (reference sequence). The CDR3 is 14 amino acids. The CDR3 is CATSTDRFSYEQYF. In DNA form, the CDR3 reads TGTGCCACCAGCACAGACAGATTCTCCTACGAGCAGTACTTC.

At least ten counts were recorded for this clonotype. This CDR3 is CSVPALAGDITDTQYF. CDR3 DNA sequence: TGCAGCGTCCCCGCCCTAGCGGGAGATATCACAGATACGCAGTATTTT. The chain links TRBV29-1 to TRBJ2-3, with 10 bases identical to TRBD2. V was pared by 6 bases and J by 2 bases, with 11 bases of the junction left unmatched. Germline CDR1 is SQVTM and CDR2 is ANQGSEA. The CDR3 extends over 16 amino acids.

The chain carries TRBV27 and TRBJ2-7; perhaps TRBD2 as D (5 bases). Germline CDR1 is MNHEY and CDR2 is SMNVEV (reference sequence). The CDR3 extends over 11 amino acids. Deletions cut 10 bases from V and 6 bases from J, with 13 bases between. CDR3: CANTRDSEQYF. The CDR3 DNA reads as TGTGCCAACACTCGGGATAGCGAGCAGTACTTC.

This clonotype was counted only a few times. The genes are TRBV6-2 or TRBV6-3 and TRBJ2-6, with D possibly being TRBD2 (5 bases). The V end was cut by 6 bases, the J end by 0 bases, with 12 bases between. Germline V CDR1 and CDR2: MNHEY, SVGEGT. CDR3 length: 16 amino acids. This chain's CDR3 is CASRRTRPSGANVLTF. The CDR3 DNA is TGTGCCAGCAGACGTACTAGACCCTCTGGGGCCAACGTCCTGACTTTC.

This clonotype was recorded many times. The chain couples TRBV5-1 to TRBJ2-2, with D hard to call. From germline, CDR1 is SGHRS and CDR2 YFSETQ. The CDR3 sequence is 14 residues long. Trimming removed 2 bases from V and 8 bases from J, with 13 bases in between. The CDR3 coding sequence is TGCGCCAGCAGCTTCGGCCCTACCGAGGGGGAGCTGTTTTTT. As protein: CASSFGPTEGELFF.

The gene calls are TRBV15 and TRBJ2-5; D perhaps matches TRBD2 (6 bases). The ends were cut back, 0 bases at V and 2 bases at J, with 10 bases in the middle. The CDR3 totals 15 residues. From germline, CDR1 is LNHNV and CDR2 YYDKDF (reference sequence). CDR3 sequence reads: CATSRDRGIQETQYF. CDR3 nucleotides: TGTGCCACCAGCAGAGATCGGGGGATTCAAGAGACCCAGTACTTC.

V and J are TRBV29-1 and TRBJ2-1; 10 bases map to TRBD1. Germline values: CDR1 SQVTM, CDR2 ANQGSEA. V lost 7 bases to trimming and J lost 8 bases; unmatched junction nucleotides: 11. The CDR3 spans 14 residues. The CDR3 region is CSGRTGGNSDEQFF. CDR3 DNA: TGCAGCGGTCGGACAGGGGGGAATAGCGATGAGCAGTTCTTC.

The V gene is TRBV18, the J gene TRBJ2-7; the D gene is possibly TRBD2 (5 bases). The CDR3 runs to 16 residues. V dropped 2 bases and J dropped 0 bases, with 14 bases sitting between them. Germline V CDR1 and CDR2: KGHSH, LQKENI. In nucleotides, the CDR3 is TGTGCCAGCTCACCAGTTGGCGGGCATAGCTCCTACGAGCAGTACTTC. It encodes CASSPVGGHSSYEQYF. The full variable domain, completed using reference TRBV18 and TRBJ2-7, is NAGVMQNPRHLVRRRGQEARLRCSPMKGHSHVYWYRQLPEEGLKFMVYLQKENIIDESGMPKERFSAEFPKEGPSILRIQQVVRGDSAAYFCASSPVGGHSSYEQYFGPGTRLTVT.